These 17 T cell receptor beta chains were sequenced from one sample in a study of CD8 T cells in ankylosing spondylitis. TCRdb re-analysed the 5' RACE reads in MiXCR, keeping a single row per CDR3 protein. This sample has more than 300,000 distinct CDR3 sequences, with around 10% found just once. The sample was blood, either unsorted or a sorted T cell fraction (not recorded which). These receptors all come from a female donor with ankylosing spondylitis or in good health (not recorded which).

This clonotype was picked up many times. This sequence joins TRBV11-2 and TRBJ1-3; D call uncertain. Germline V CDR1 and CDR2: SGHAT, FQNNGV. The CDR3 loop spans 14 amino acids. V shed 1 base and J shed 0 bases, with 4 bases lying between them. For the CDR3, the DNA is TGTGCCAGCAGCTTAGGGCCCTCTGGAAACACCATATATTTT. Its translation is CASSLGPSGNTIYF.

This clonotype showed up many times. The V gene is TRBV4-2, the J gene TRBJ2-3; D tentatively fits TRBD1 or TRBD2 (6 bases each). The CDR3 spans 19 residues. Trimming took 1 base from V and 0 from J, leaving 20 bases between them. Looked up from germline, CDR1 is LGHNA and CDR2 is YNFKEQ. The DNA for the CDR3 is TGTGCCAGCAGCCAAGCATCCGGGGGCTTGCCGGCTAGCACAGATACGCAGTATTTT. This sequence encodes CASSQASGGLPASTDTQYF.

This clonotype was counted ten times or more. The genes are TRBV7-8 and TRBJ1-1; 10 positions agree with TRBD1. The CDR3 extends over 15 amino acids. Germline values: CDR1 SGHVS, CDR2 FQNEAQ. J was trimmed by 1 base and V by 4 bases; bases with no gene match: 3. CDR3 sequence (DNA): TGTGCCAGCAGCTCGACAGGGGGCAGGAACACTGAAGCTTTCTTT. Amino acid sequence: CASSSTGGRNTEAFF.

This clonotype has a count of ten or more. The J gene is TRBJ2-5, the V gene TRBV7-2; D is possibly TRBD1 or TRBD2 (5 bases each). The CDR3 sequence is 16 residues long. Trimming removed 1 base from V and 3 bases from J, with 15 bases in between. Germline CDR1 SGHTA, CDR2 FQGNSA. The CDR3 is CASSLESAWGKETQYF. CDR3 bases: TGTGCCAGCAGCTTAGAATCGGCCTGGGGGAAAGAGACCCAGTACTTC.

This clonotype was observed many times. The chain employs TRBV5-1 and TRBJ2-7; 7 nucleotides agree with TRBD1. Per the germline V gene, CDR1 is SGHRS and CDR2 is YFSETQ. The CDR3 contains 11 residues. V gave up 6 bases and J gave up 6 bases; unmatched junction bases: 3. CDR3 protein: CASTDRAEQYF. CDR3 DNA: TGCGCCAGCACTGACAGGGCCGAGCAGTACTTC.

This clonotype was seen repeatedly, ten times or more. J is TRBJ2-1 and V is TRBV6-1; TRBD1 agrees at 9 bases. The germline V gene encodes CDR1 MNHNS and CDR2 SASEGT. The CDR3 extends over 15 amino acids. Trimming cost V 5 bases and J 8 bases; bases outside gene matches: 10. CDR3 in DNA: TGTGCCAGCAGTCTCGCCGGGACAGGGCTCTATGAGCAGTTCTTC. Its protein is CASSLAGTGLYEQFF.

The chain joins TRBV28 to TRBJ2-4; 9 bases map to TRBD1. This CDR3 is built from 17 residues. The germline gives CDR1 MDHEN, CDR2 SYDVKM. The V gene end was trimmed by 2 bases and the J gene end by 6 bases; junction bases not matched to a gene: 11. The CDR3 region is CASSLGRTGASLNIQYF. CDR3 nucleotides: TGTGCCAGCAGTTTAGGCCGGACAGGGGCCTCCCTAAACATTCAGTACTTC. The full variable domain, its missing parts supplied by reference TRBV28 and TRBJ2-4, is DVKVTQSSRYLVKRTGEKVFLECVQDMDHENMFWYRQDPGLGLRLIYFSYDVKMKEKGDIPEGYSVSREKKERFSLILESASTNQTSMYLCASSLGRTGASLNIQYFGAGTRLSVL.

This clonotype was detected many times. This sequence joins TRBV12-3 or TRBV12-4 and TRBJ1-1; no reliable D call. V lost 3 bases to trimming and J lost 4 bases, with 9 bases between them. The CDR3 runs to 13 residues. CDR3 nucleotides: TGTGCCAGCAGTTTGTCGACAACCACTGAAGCTTTCTTT. It is translated as CASSLSTTTEAFF.

V gene TRBV29-1 combines with J gene TRBJ1-4; D might be TRBD1 (5 bases). Germline V gives CDR1 SQVTM, CDR2 ANQGSEA. This CDR3 spans 13 amino acids. Trimming shortened V by 7 bases and J by 5 bases, and 14 bases separated the two germline ends. CDR3 DNA: TGCAGCGCCTACGAGGGACGGAATGAAAAACTGTTTTTT. As protein: CSAYEGRNEKLFF.

V and J are TRBV12-3 or TRBV12-4 and TRBJ2-7; D remains unclear. This CDR3 region has 13 residues. V lost 3 bases, J lost 4 bases, and 10 bases lay in between. The CDR3 DNA sequence: TGTGCCAGCAGTTTTAATTCCCAGTACGAGCAGTACTTC. Its protein product is CASSFNSQYEQYF.

In its sample, this clonotype was seen a few times. The J gene is TRBJ2-1, the V gene TRBV11-3, with D possibly TRBD2 on 5 matching bases. Deletions cut 3 bases from V and 5 bases from J, with 14 bases between. Germline-derived CDR1 and CDR2 are SGHNT and YENEEA. The CDR3 runs 15 residues. This CDR3 reads CASSFYSGSHNEQFF. For the CDR3, the DNA is TGTGCCAGCAGCTTTTACTCGGGATCTCACAATGAGCAGTTCTTC.

CDR3 protein: CASSPTGSPLHF. Written as DNA, the CDR3 is TGTGCCAGCAGCCCTACAGGCTCACCCCTCCACTTT. The gene calls are TRBV7-2 and TRBJ1-6; perhaps TRBD1 as D (5 bases). The germline CDR1 and CDR2 sequences are SGHTA and FQGNSA. The CDR3 contains 12 residues. V lost 5 bases and J lost 10, with 9 bases in between.

This clonotype was seen ten or more times. J is TRBJ1-5 and V is TRBV5-6; no reliable D call. The CDR3 runs to 14 residues. Trimming cost V 0 bases and J 3 bases, with 7 bases left between them. The germline gives CDR1 SGHDT, CDR2 YYEEEE. The CDR3 bases are TGTGCCAGCAGCTTGGGGCAAGCCAATCAGCCCCAGCATTTT. Translation: CASSLGQANQPQHF.

As to this clonotype: A much bigger clone sits one base away, suggesting this may be a read error. The chain joins TRBV5-1 to TRBJ2-5, with D maybe TRBD1 (6 bases). This CDR3 region has 13 residues. Germline V CDR1 and CDR2: SGHRS, YFSETQ. This chain's CDR3 is CSSSLQGQETQYF. The CDR3 DNA is TGCTCCAGCAGCTTACAGGGCCAAGAGACCCAGTACTTC. Full variable domain (rest looked up from reference TRBV5-1 and TRBJ2-5): KAGVTQTPRYLIKTRGQQVTLSCSPISGHRSVSWYQQTPGQGLQFLFEYFSETQRNKGNFPGRFSGRQFSNSRSEMNVSTLELGDSALYLCSSSLQGQETQYFGPGTRLLVL.

The sample holds many counts of this clonotype. As DNA, the CDR3 is TGTGCCAGCAGCTTAGGGCTGCAGGGGCTACAGTTCTTC. This gives the protein CASSLGLQGLQFF. J is TRBJ2-1 and V is TRBV7-2, with D perhaps matching TRBD1 (6 bases). The ends were cut back, 1 base at V and 13 bases at J, with 14 bases in the middle. In germline, CDR1 is SGHTA, CDR2 FQGNSA. The CDR3 runs to 13 residues.

The chain couples TRBV12-3 or TRBV12-4 to TRBJ2-3; TRBD1 might be the D (6 bases). V lost 3 bases to trimming and J lost 3 bases, with 22 bases between them. CDR3 size: 18 residues. The DNA for the CDR3 is TGTGCCAGCAGTTTGAGTCCCGGGACAAACATTCGGACAGATACGCAGTATTTT. It codes for CASSLSPGTNIRTDTQYF.

The V call is TRBV5-1, the J call TRBJ2-1; TRBD2 matches at 7 bases. With 0 bases clipped from V and 8 bases from J, the junction kept 8 bases outside the gene matches. Germline V CDR1 and CDR2: SGHRS, YFSETQ. CDR3 length: 15 residues. The CDR3 DNA sequence: TGCGCCAGCAGCTTGGCAGGCGCGGGAGCCTATGAGCAGTTCTTC. This sequence encodes CASSLAGAGAYEQFF. The entire variable domain, with the rest obtained from reference TRBV5-1 and TRBJ2-1, is as follows: KAGVTQTPRYLIKTRGQQVTLSCSPISGHRSVSWYQQTPGQGLQFLFEYFSETQRNKGNFPGRFSGRQFSNSRSEMNVSTLELGDSALYLCASSLAGAGAYEQFFGPGTRLTVL.